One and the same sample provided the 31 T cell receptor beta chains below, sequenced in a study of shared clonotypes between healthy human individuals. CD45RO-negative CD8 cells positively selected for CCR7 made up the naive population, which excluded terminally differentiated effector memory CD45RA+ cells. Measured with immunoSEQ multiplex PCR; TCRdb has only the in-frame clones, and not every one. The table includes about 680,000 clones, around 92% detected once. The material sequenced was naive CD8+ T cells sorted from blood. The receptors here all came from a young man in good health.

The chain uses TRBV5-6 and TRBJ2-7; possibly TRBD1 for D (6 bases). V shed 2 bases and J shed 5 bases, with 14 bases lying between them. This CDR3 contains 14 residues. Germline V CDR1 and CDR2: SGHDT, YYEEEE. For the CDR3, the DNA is TGTGCCAGCAGCTTTCGTGAGGGGGTCGACGAGCAGTACTTC. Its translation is CASSFREGVDEQYF.

The CDR3 here is CASSIGRLYEQYF. DNA of the CDR3: TGTGCCAGCAGCATCGGACGCCTCTACGAGCAGTACTTC. The chain has TRBV5-4 and TRBJ2-7, with no clear D. Trimming cost V 4 bases and J 3 bases, with 11 bases left between them. CDR3 length equals 13 residues. CDR1 and CDR2 from the germline V gene are SGHNT and YYREEE (reference sequence).

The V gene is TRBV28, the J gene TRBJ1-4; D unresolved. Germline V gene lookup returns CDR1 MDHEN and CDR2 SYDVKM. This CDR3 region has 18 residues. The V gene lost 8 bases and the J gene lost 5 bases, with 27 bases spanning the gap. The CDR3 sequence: CASWGFRATASHNEKLFF. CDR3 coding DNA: TGTGCCAGCTGGGGTTTTAGGGCGACGGCAAGTCACAATGAAAAACTGTTTTTT.

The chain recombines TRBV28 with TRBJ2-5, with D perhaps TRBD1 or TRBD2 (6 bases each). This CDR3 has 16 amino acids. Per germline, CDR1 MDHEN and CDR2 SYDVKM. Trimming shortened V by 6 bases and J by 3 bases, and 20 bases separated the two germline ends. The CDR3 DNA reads TGTGCCAGCAGACGGCACCGGGGGACAACAAAAGAGACCCAGTACTTC. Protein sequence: CASRRHRGTTKETQYF.

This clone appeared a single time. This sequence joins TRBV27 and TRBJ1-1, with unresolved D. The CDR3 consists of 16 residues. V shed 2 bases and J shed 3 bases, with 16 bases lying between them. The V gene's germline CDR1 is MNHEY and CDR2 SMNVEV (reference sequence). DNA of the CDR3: TGTGCCAGCAGTTTACGACCGGTAGGGCTAGACACTGAAGCTTTCTTT. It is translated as CASSLRPVGLDTEAFF.

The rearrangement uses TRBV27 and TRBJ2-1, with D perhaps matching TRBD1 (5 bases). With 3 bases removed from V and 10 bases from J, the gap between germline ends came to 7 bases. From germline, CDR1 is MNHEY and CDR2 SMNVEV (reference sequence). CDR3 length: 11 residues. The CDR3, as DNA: TGTGCCAGCAGTTTCAGGGCCGAGCAGTTCTTC. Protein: CASSFRAEQFF.

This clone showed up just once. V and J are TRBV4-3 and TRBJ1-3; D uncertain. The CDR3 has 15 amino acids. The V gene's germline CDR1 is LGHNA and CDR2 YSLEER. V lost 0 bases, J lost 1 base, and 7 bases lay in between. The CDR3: CASSQDAGSGNTIYF. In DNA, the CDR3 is TGCGCCAGCAGCCAAGATGCGGGATCTGGAAACACCATATATTTT.

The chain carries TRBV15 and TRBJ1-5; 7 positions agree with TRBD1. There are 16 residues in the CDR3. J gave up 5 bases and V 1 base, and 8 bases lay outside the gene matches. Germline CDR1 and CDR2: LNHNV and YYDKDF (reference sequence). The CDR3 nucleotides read TGTGCCACCAGCAGAGGAAAGACAGGGACGGATCAGCCCCAGCATTTT. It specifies CATSRGKTGTDQPQHF.

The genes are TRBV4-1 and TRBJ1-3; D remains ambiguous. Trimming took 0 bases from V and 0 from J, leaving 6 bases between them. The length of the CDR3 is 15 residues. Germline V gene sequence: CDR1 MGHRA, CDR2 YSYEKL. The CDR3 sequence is CASSQEVDSGNTIYF. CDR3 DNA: TGCGCCAGCAGCCAAGAAGTCGACTCTGGAAACACCATATATTTT.

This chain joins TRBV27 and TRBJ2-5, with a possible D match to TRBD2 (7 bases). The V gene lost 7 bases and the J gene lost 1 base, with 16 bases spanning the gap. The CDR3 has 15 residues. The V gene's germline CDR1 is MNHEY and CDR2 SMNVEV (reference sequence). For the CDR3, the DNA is TGTGCCAGCACCCACAGGGCTAGCGGCCAAGAGACCCAGTACTTC. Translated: CASTHRASGQETQYF.

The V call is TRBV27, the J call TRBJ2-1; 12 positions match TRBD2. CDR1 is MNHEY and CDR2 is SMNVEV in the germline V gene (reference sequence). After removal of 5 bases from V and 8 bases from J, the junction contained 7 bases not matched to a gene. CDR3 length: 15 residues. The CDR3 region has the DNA TGTGCCAGCAGTCACAGGACTAGCGGGAACTATGAGCAGTTCTTC. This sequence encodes CASSHRTSGNYEQFF.

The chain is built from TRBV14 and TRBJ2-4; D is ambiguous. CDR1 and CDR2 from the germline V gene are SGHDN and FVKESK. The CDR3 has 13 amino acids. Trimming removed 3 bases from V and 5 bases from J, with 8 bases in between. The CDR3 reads CASSQWVENIQYF. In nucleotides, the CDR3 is TGTGCCAGCAGCCAGTGGGTGGAAAACATTCAGTACTTC.

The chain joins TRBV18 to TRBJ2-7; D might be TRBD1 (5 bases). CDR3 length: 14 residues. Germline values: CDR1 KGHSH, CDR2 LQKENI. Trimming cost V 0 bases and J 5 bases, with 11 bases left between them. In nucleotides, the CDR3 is TGTGCCAGCTCACCACCCACCAGGGCAGACGAGCAGTACTTC. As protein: CASSPPTRADEQYF.

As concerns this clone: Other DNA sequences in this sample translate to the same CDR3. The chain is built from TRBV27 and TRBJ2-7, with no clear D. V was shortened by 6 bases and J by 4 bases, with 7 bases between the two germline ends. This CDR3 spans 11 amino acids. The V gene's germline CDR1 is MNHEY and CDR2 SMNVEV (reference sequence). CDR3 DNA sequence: TGTGCCAGCAGGGGCGCGTACGAGCAGTACTTC. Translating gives CASRGAYEQYF.

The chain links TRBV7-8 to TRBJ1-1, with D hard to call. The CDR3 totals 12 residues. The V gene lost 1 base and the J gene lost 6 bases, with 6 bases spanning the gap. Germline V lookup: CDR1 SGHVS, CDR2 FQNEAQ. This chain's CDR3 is CASSLEVSEAFF. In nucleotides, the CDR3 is TGTGCCAGCAGCTTAGAAGTGTCTGAAGCTTTCTTT.

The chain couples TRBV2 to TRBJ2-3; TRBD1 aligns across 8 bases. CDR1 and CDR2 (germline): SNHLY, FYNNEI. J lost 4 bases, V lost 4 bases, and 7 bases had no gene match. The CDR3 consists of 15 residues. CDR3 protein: CASSAGTGYADTQYF. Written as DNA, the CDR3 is TGTGCCAGCAGTGCCGGGACAGGATATGCAGATACGCAGTATTTT.

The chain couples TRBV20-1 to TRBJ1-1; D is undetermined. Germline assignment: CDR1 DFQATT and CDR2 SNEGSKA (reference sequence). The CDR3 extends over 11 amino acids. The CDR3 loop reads CSRTWGTEAFF. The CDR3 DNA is TGCAGCAGAACCTGGGGTACTGAAGCTTTCTTT.

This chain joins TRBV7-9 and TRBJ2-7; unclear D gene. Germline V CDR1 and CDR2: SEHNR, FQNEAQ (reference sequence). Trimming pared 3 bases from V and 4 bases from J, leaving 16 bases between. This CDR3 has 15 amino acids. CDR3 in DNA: TGTGCCAGCAGCTTGGCGTCGAGGAGTCGTTACGAGCAGTACTTC. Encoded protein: CASSLASRSRYEQYF.

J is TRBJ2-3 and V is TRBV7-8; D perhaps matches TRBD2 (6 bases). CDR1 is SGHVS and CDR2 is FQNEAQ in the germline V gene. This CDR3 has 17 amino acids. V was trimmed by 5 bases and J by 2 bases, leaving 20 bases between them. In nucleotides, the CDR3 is TGTGCCAGCAGCATCTCCCTCAAGGAGGGTTACACAGATACGCAGTATTTT. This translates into CASSISLKEGYTDTQYF.

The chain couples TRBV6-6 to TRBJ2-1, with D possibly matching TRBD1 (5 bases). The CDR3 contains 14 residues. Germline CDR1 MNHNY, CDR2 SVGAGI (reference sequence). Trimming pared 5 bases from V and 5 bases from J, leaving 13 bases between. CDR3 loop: CASSPYRRNNEQFF. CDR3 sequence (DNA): TGTGCCAGCAGTCCGTACAGGAGAAACAATGAGCAGTTCTTC.

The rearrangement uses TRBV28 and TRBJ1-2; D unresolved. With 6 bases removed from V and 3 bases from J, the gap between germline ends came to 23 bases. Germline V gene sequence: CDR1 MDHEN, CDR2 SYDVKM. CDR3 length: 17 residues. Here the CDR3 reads CASSLDFDTERDYGYTF. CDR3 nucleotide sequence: TGTGCCAGCAGCTTAGACTTTGACACGGAACGGGACTATGGCTACACCTTC.

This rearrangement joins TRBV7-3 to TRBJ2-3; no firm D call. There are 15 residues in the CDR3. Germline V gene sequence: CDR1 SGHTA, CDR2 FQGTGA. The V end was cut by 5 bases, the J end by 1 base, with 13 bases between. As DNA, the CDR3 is TGTGCCAGCAGCCCTATACTGGGCCGCACAGATACGCAGTATTTT. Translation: CASSPILGRTDTQYF.

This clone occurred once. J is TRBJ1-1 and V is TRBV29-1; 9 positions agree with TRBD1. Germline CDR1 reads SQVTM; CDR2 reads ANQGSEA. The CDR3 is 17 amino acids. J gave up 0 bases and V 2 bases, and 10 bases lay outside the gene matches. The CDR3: CSVEPLWTGALNTEAFF. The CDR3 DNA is TGCAGCGTTGAACCCTTGTGGACAGGGGCTTTGAACACTGAAGCTTTCTTT.

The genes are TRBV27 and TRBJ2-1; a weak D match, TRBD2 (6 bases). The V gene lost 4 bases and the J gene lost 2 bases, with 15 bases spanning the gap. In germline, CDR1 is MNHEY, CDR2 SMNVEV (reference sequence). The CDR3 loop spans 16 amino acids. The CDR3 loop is CASSSLGGNTYNEQFF. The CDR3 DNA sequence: TGTGCCAGCAGTTCCCTAGGAGGGAATACCTACAATGAGCAGTTCTTC.

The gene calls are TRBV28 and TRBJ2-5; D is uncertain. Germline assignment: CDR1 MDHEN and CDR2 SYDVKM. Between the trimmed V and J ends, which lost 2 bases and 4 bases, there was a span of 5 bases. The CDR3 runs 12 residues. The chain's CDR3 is CASSLTVETQYF. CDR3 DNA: TGTGCCAGCAGTTTAACCGTAGAGACCCAGTACTTC.

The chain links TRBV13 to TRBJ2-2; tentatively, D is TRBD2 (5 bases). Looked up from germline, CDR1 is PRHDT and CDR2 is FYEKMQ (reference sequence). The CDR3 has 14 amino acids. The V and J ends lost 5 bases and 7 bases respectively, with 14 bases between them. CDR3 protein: CASSEDGGSGELFF. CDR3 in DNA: TGTGCCAGCAGCGAGGACGGAGGAAGCGGGGAGCTGTTTTTT.

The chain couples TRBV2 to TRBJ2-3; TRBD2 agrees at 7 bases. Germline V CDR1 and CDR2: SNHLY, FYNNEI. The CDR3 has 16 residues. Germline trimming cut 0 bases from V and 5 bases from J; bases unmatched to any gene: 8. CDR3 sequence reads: CASSEAALAGVDTQYF. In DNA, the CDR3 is TGTGCCAGCAGTGAAGCGGCTCTCGCGGGAGTAGATACGCAGTATTTT.

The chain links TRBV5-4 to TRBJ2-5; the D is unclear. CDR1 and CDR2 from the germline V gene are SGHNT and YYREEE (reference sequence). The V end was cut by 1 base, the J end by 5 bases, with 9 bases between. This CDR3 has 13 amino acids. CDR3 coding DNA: TGTGCCAGCAGCTTGTTTTCCGCGGAGACCCAGTACTTC. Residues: CASSLFSAETQYF.

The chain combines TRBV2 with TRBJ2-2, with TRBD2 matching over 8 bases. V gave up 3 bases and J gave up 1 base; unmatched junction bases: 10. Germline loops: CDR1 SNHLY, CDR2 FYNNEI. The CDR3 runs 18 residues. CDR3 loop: CASSDPGVAGRNTGELFF. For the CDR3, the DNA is TGTGCCAGCAGTGATCCGGGGGTAGCGGGGAGGAACACCGGGGAGCTGTTTTTT.

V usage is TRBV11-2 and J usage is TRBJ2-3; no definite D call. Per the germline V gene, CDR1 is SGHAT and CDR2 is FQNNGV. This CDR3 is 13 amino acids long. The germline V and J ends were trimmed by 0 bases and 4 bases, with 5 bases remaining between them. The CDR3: CASSLDVPDTQYF. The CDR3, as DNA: TGTGCCAGCAGCTTAGACGTTCCAGATACGCAGTATTTT.

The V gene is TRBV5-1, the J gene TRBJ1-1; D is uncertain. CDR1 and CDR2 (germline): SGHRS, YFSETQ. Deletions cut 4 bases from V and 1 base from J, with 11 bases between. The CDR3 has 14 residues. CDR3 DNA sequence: TGCGCCAGCAGCCCGGCAGGAGGGAACACTGAAGCTTTCTTT. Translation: CASSPAGGNTEAFF.